Listed here are 13 T cell receptor beta chains from one sample, sequenced in a study of graft-versus-host responses after intestinal transplantation. TCRdb keeps only in-frame clones here, not all; method: immunoSEQ multiplex PCR. This table holds over 20,000 clones, over 80% found once. The sample here was PBMCs, taken roughly 270 days after intestinal transplant. Receptor source: a human patient who received an intestinal transplant, so some T cells may come from the graft donor.

The CDR3 protein is CASSPVDRGTSYEQYF. The CDR3 DNA sequence: TGTGCCAGCAGCCCCGTCGACAGGGGAACCTCCTACGAGCAGTACTTC. The chain combines TRBV7-9 with TRBJ2-7; TRBD1 agrees at 8 bases. The CDR3 extends over 16 amino acids. V dropped 5 bases and J dropped 0; count of bases not matched to a gene: 9. Germline-derived CDR1 and CDR2 are SEHNR and FQNEAQ (reference sequence).

V usage is TRBV28 and J usage is TRBJ2-1; D tentatively fits TRBD1 or TRBD2 (5 bases each). Trimming pared 6 bases from V and 4 bases from J, leaving 16 bases between. This CDR3 spans 15 amino acids. Germline V gene sequence: CDR1 MDHEN, CDR2 SYDVKM. The CDR3 region has the DNA TGTGCCAGCAGCCCTGGGGGACCAAAATACAATGAGCAGTTCTTC. Its protein is CASSPGGPKYNEQFF. Full variable domain (rest looked up from reference TRBV28 and TRBJ2-1): DVKVTQSSRYLVKRTGEKVFLECVQDMDHENMFWYRQDPGLGLRLIYFSYDVKMKEKGDIPEGYSVSREKKERFSLILESASTNQTSMYLCASSPGGPKYNEQFFGPGTRLTVL.

This rearrangement joins TRBV30 to TRBJ2-1; 16 bases are shared with TRBD2. Germline V lookup: CDR1 GTSNPN, CDR2 SVGIG (reference sequence). The CDR3 length is 19 residues. Losses at the gene ends were 5 bases for V and 0 bases for J; bases not matched to a gene: 10. The CDR3 nucleotides are TGTGCCTGGTTCCGTTTGGGACTAGCGGGAGGGAGCTCCTACAATGAGCAGTTCTTC. Protein sequence: CAWFRLGLAGGSSYNEQFF.

The CDR3 here is CASSWTLFSDTQYF. CDR3 nucleotides: TGTGCCAGCAGCTGGACTCTATTTTCAGATACGCAGTATTTT. The V and J genes are TRBV5-6 and TRBJ2-3; maybe TRBD2 (5 bases). Germline lookup yields CDR1 SGHDT and CDR2 YYEEEE. V gave up 3 bases and J gave up 4 bases, with 12 bases separating them. The CDR3 consists of 14 residues.

The rearrangement uses TRBV6-1 and TRBJ1-1; TRBD1 matches 9 bases. The CDR3 sequence is 17 residues long. V lost 3 bases and J lost 3; bases outside the gene matches: 11. Germline CDR1 and CDR2: MNHNS and SASEGT. CDR3 region: CASSDHRDRESDTEAFF. The CDR3 DNA sequence: TGTGCCAGCAGTGATCACCGGGACAGGGAATCGGACACTGAAGCTTTCTTT.

CDR3 loop: CSARGTYEQYF. The CDR3 region has the DNA TGCAGTGCTAGGGGGACCTACGAGCAGTACTTC. V usage is TRBV20-1 and J usage is TRBJ2-7; D ambiguous. Germline V gene sequence: CDR1 DFQATT, CDR2 SNEGSKA (reference sequence). CDR3 length: 11 residues. Trimming stripped 3 bases from V and 2 bases from J, with 5 bases between.

This chain uses TRBV12-5 with TRBJ2-1; 9 bases map to TRBD2. Per the germline V gene, CDR1 is LGHNT and CDR2 is FRNRAP. Trimming at V came to 0 bases and at J to 5 bases, leaving 11 bases not matched to a gene. This CDR3 comprises 18 residues. CDR3 coding DNA: TGTGCTAGTGGTTTGGTAGGGGAGGAGCGGGAGGTCCACAATGAGCAGTTCTTC. Its protein is CASGLVGEEREVHNEQFF.

V and J are TRBV20-1 and TRBJ2-1; D gene unclear. The germline V gene has CDR1 DFQATT and CDR2 SNEGSKA (reference sequence). The V end lost 5 bases, the J end lost 8 bases, and 7 bases lay between the germline ends. The CDR3 is 10 residues long. In DNA form, the CDR3 reads TGCAGTGCTTACTCCTATGAGCAGTTCTTC. Residues: CSAYSYEQFF.

V is TRBV5-1 and J is TRBJ2-7, with D tentatively TRBD2 (6 bases). Germline CDR1 SGHRS, CDR2 YFSETQ. Trimming took 0 bases from V and 4 from J, leaving 17 bases between them. The CDR3 sequence is 16 residues long. In DNA, the CDR3 is TGCGCCAGCAGCTTGGGGGGGACTTCCCAACTTTACGAGCAGTACTTC. This translates into CASSLGGTSQLYEQYF.

This clone was observed a handful of times. CDR3 amino acids: CATSSTTGFLEDSPLHF. Here the CDR3 DNA reads TGTGCCACCAGCAGCACAACAGGGTTTCTTGAGGATTCACCCCTCCACTTT. This chain connects TRBV15 to TRBJ1-6, with a tentative D call TRBD1 (6 bases). CDR1 LNHNV and CDR2 YYDKDF come from the germline V gene (reference sequence). The CDR3 spans 17 residues. Trimming pared 3 bases from V and 8 bases from J, leaving 20 bases between.

V gene TRBV29-1 combines with J gene TRBJ2-1, with a possible D match to TRBD2 (5 bases). The CDR3 contains 15 residues. The V end was cut by 3 bases, the J end by 2 bases, with 14 bases between. The germline CDR1 and CDR2 sequences are SQVTM and ANQGSEA. The CDR3 is CSVEALGRAYNEQFF. The DNA for the CDR3 is TGCAGCGTTGAGGCTCTCGGGCGGGCCTACAATGAGCAGTTCTTC.

V is TRBV9 and J is TRBJ1-3, with a possible D match to TRBD1 (5 bases). Germline V CDR1 and CDR2: SGDLS, YYNGEE. The CDR3 loop spans 17 amino acids. The germline V and J ends were trimmed by 3 bases and 0 bases, with 16 bases remaining between them. The chain's CDR3 is CASSATGTASSGNTIYF. CDR3 coding DNA: TGTGCCAGCAGCGCAACCGGGACGGCGAGCTCTGGAAACACCATATATTTT. Together with reference TRBV9 and TRBJ1-3, the CDR3 gives the full variable domain: DSGVTQTPKHLITATGQRVTLRCSPRSGDLSVYWYQQSLDQGLQFLIQYYNGEERAKGNILERFSAQQFPDLHSELNLSSLELGDSALYFCASSATGTASSGNTIYFGEGSWLTVV.

This clone was observed once. The chain recombines TRBV7-9 with TRBJ2-7; 12 nucleotides line up with TRBD2. Germline CDR1 is SEHNR and CDR2 is FQNEAQ (reference sequence). The CDR3 runs 14 residues. V lost 5 bases and J lost 7; bases outside the gene matches: 6. CDR3 loop: CASSKTSGRREQYF. In nucleotides, the CDR3 is TGTGCCAGCAGCAAAACTAGCGGGAGGCGGGAGCAGTACTTC.